Each of the 31 T cell receptor beta chains below was sequenced from the same sample in a study of T cell changes during pregnancy in multiple sclerosis. The protocol was immunoSEQ multiplex PCR, while the TCRdb copy is restricted to in-frame clones and leaves out a portion. Among 40,000 to 60,000 clones listed, 85% to 95% were seen once. Sample: CD8+ T cells from peripheral blood mononuclear cells, taken in the first trimester of pregnancy. Source of these receptors: a female donor with multiple sclerosis, enrolled in a pregnancy study.

This chain connects TRBV2 to TRBJ2-4, with D maybe TRBD2 (5 bases). The CDR3 spans 16 residues. V lost 5 bases and J lost 0, with 14 bases in between. Germline values: CDR1 SNHLY, CDR2 FYNNEI. This chain's CDR3 is CASSPPSGLAKNIQYF. In DNA form, the CDR3 reads TGTGCCAGCAGTCCCCCGAGCGGTCTAGCCAAAAACATTCAGTACTTC.

The rearrangement links TRBV7-8 to TRBJ2-5, with 7 bases fitting TRBD1. This CDR3 contains 15 residues. Germline loops: CDR1 SGHVS, CDR2 FQNEAQ. The J segment lost 4 bases and the V segment lost 4 bases, leaving 9 bases of the junction unmatched. The DNA of the CDR3 is TGTGCCAGCAGCTCGGTCCGGACAGGCTTAGAGACCCAGTACTTC. Translated, it gives CASSSVRTGLETQYF.

J is TRBJ2-1 and V is TRBV19; 8 bases align to TRBD2. J gave up 1 base and V 6 bases, and 5 bases lay outside the gene matches. This CDR3 is 15 amino acids long. Germline CDR1 LNHDA, CDR2 SQIVND (reference sequence). The CDR3 loop reads CASRVAGRSYNEQFF. The CDR3 DNA is TGTGCCAGTAGGGTAGCGGGAAGGTCCTACAATGAGCAGTTCTTC.

The chain links TRBV19 to TRBJ1-2; 8 positions agree with TRBD1. V trimming: 5 bases; J trimming: 6 bases; junction bases outside the gene matches: 2. Germline CDR1 is LNHDA and CDR2 is SQIVND (reference sequence). This CDR3 is built from 12 residues. The CDR3 spells CASSPGQDGYTF. The CDR3 region has the DNA TGTGCCAGTAGTCCGGGACAGGATGGCTACACCTTC.

CDR3 in DNA: TGTGCCAGCAGCTTGGGGCAGGGGGTCTATGAGCAGTTCTTC. This sequence encodes CASSLGQGVYEQFF. This chain links TRBV5-6 with TRBJ2-1, with TRBD1 matching 7 bases. V shed 0 bases, J shed 8 bases, and the junction held 5 bases outside the gene matches. The CDR3 is made up of 14 amino acids. Germline CDR1 reads SGHDT; CDR2 reads YYEEEE. Filled out from reference TRBV5-6 and TRBJ2-1, the complete variable domain reads DAGVTQSPTHLIKTRGQQVTLRCSPKSGHDTVSWYQQALGQGPQFIFQYYEEEERQRGNFPDRFSGHQFPNYSSELNVNALLLGDSALYLCASSLGQGVYEQFFGPGTRLTVL.

J is TRBJ2-2 and V is TRBV7-9; D is possibly TRBD1 (6 bases). In germline, CDR1 is SEHNR, CDR2 FQNEAQ (reference sequence). CDR3 length: 17 amino acids. Trimming left V 3 bases short and J 2 bases short, with 16 bases between. The CDR3 loop is CASSFMGATFNTGELFF. The CDR3 region has the DNA TGTGCCAGCAGCTTTATGGGGGCTACGTTTAACACCGGGGAGCTGTTTTTT.

The chain recombines TRBV29-1 with TRBJ2-2, with 9 bases identical to TRBD1. The trim removed 5 bases at V and 7 bases at J, leaving 2 bases unmatched. Germline V gene sequence: CDR1 SQVTM, CDR2 ANQGSEA. This CDR3 spans 12 amino acids. The CDR3 DNA sequence: TGCAGCGTTCCGGGACAGGGCGGGGAGCTGTTTTTT. Its translation: CSVPGQGGELFF.

V usage is TRBV27 and J usage is TRBJ2-7; possibly TRBD2 for D (5 bases). V lost 3 bases and J lost 3, with 15 bases in between. The CDR3 covers 15 residues. Germline V CDR1 and CDR2: MNHEY, SMNVEV (reference sequence). CDR3 DNA sequence: TGTGCCAGCAGTTTTAATGTTGCCGGGGTCTACGAGCAGTACTTC. Encoded protein: CASSFNVAGVYEQYF.

A few counts support this clone. The rearrangement joins TRBV6-4 to TRBJ2-1, with 8 bases aligning to TRBD1. Germline V gene data show CDR1 as MRHNA and CDR2 as SNTAGT. Unmatched junction bases numbered 0, after V lost 2 bases and J lost 0 bases. The CDR3 runs to 15 residues. The CDR3 is CASSDTGGSYNEQFF. Written as DNA, the CDR3 is TGTGCCAGCAGTGACACAGGGGGCTCCTACAATGAGCAGTTCTTC.

The rearrangement links TRBV4-1 to TRBJ1-1; maybe TRBD1 (5 bases). CDR1 is MGHRA and CDR2 is YSYEKL in the germline V gene. The CDR3 has 15 amino acids. Trimming stripped 0 bases from V and 3 bases from J, with 11 bases between. The CDR3: CASSQDRRGDTEAFF. The CDR3 DNA is TGCGCCAGCAGCCAAGATCGGAGGGGCGACACTGAAGCTTTCTTT.

The chain recombines TRBV19 with TRBJ2-1, with D perhaps matching TRBD2 (5 bases). Germline CDR1 LNHDA, CDR2 SQIVND (reference sequence). This CDR3 spans 14 amino acids. Deletions cut 5 bases from V and 6 bases from J, with 14 bases between. DNA for the CDR3: TGTGCCAGTAGTTTACTAGTATTGGGCAATGAGCAGTTCTTC. Amino acids: CASSLLVLGNEQFF.

V gene TRBV2 combines with J gene TRBJ1-4; 7 bases agree with TRBD1. Germline CDR1 and CDR2: SNHLY and FYNNEI. The CDR3 contains 15 residues. Unmatched junction bases numbered 5, after V lost 7 bases and J lost 0 bases. The CDR3 protein is CASIDREATNEKLFF. The CDR3 DNA is TGTGCCAGCATCGACAGGGAAGCAACTAATGAAAAACTGTTTTTT.

This clone was recorded once. The genes are TRBV30 and TRBJ1-5; D is ambiguous. This CDR3 is 13 amino acids long. Germline V CDR1 and CDR2: GTSNPN, SVGIG (reference sequence). V was shortened by 5 bases and J by 3 bases, with 11 bases between the two germline ends. CDR3 protein: CAWSHINNQPQHF. For the CDR3, the DNA is TGTGCCTGGTCCCACATTAACAATCAGCCCCAGCATTTT.

The rearrangement uses TRBV9 and TRBJ1-2; 7 nucleotides align to TRBD1. Trimming took 4 bases from V and 6 from J; bases not matched to a gene: 9. Looked up from germline, CDR1 is SGDLS and CDR2 is YYNGEE. The CDR3 length is 14 residues. CDR3 DNA sequence: TGTGCCAGCAGCACCCGGGACAGTTATAATGGCTACACCTTC. Translated: CASSTRDSYNGYTF.

This sequence joins TRBV29-1 and TRBJ2-7; 9 bases align to TRBD1. The junction had 11 bases not matched to a gene; V was cut back by 5 bases and J by 0 bases. Germline CDR1 and CDR2: SQVTM and ANQGSEA. The CDR3 sequence is 16 residues long. CDR3 sequence reads: CSVSPSGTGSSYEQYF. In nucleotides, the CDR3 is TGCAGCGTTTCCCCCTCCGGGACAGGGTCCTCCTACGAGCAGTACTTC.

V and J are TRBV7-9 and TRBJ1-2; weak D call: TRBD1 (5 bases). CDR1 and CDR2 (germline): SEHNR, FQNEAQ (reference sequence). The CDR3 is 15 residues long. Trimming removed 0 bases at V and 4 bases at J, with 12 bases between. The CDR3 sequence: CASSLALTETYGYTF. Here the CDR3 DNA reads TGTGCCAGCAGCTTAGCGTTGACAGAGACCTATGGCTACACCTTC.

The gene calls are TRBV6-5 and TRBJ1-1, with D possibly TRBD1 on 5 matching bases. The germline V and J ends were trimmed by 4 bases and 7 bases, with 13 bases remaining between them. CDR3 length: 13 amino acids. Germline V gene lookup returns CDR1 MNHEY and CDR2 SVGAGI. The CDR3 region has the DNA TGTGCCAGCAGTTTGGGGCAGGGCGTTGAAGCTTTCTTT. Its protein product is CASSLGQGVEAFF.

This clone appeared a single time. V gene TRBV4-3 combines with J gene TRBJ1-1, with D unclear. There are 13 residues in the CDR3. Trimming pared 8 bases from V and 4 bases from J, leaving 14 bases between. Per the germline V gene, CDR1 is LGHNA and CDR2 is YSLEER. DNA for the CDR3: TGCGCCAGCGCTTTGTCAGGAACCACTGAAGCTTTCTTT. It is translated as CASALSGTTEAFF.

V is TRBV28 and J is TRBJ2-1; TRBD2 matches 7 bases. The CDR3 is 18 residues long. J lost 2 bases, V lost 3 bases, and 13 bases had no gene match. Germline V gives CDR1 MDHEN, CDR2 SYDVKM. The CDR3 reads CASSFILATYSPYNEQFF. The CDR3 DNA is TGTGCCAGCAGTTTTATACTAGCGACCTACTCCCCCTACAATGAGCAGTTCTTC.

The chain carries TRBV2 and TRBJ1-1, with 11 nucleotides matching TRBD1. V lost 1 base and J lost 3; bases outside the gene matches: 10. CDR1 is SNHLY and CDR2 is FYNNEI in the germline V gene. The CDR3 consists of 18 residues. Here the CDR3 reads CASSEGGGQGARDTEAFF. For the CDR3, the DNA is TGTGCCAGCAGTGAAGGGGGAGGACAGGGGGCGCGGGACACTGAAGCTTTCTTT.

The chain recombines TRBV9 with TRBJ2-1, with TRBD2 identical over 8 bases. This CDR3 spans 16 amino acids. The germline CDR1 and CDR2 sequences are SGDLS and YYNGEE. V lost 4 bases and J lost 0; bases outside the gene matches: 6. The CDR3 region has the DNA TGTGCCAGCAGCCCAACCGGGACTAGCTCCTACAATGAGCAGTTCTTC. Protein product: CASSPTGTSSYNEQFF.

The chain joins TRBV5-4 to TRBJ1-2; D might be TRBD1 (5 bases). Trimming shortened V by 1 base and J by 8 bases, and 18 bases separated the two germline ends. This CDR3 has 15 amino acids. Germline lookup yields CDR1 SGHNT and CDR2 YYREEE (reference sequence). The CDR3 region is CASSLTASGEGGYTF. CDR3 DNA: TGTGCCAGCAGCTTGACCGCCAGCGGGGAGGGGGGCTACACCTTC.

The V and J genes are TRBV4-1 and TRBJ2-4; D gene unclear. The germline V gene encodes CDR1 MGHRA and CDR2 YSYEKL. This CDR3 region has 16 residues. Trimming removed 1 base from V and 1 base from J, with 11 bases in between. The CDR3 region has the DNA TGCGCCAGCAGCCAAGTAAGAACAGCCGCCAAAAACATTCAGTACTTC. This gives the protein CASSQVRTAAKNIQYF.

The V and J genes are TRBV28 and TRBJ1-1; 7 bases line up with TRBD1. Trimming at V came to 5 bases and at J to 2 bases, leaving 5 bases not matched to a gene. CDR1 is MDHEN and CDR2 is SYDVKM in the germline V gene. The CDR3 has 14 amino acids. DNA for the CDR3: TGTGCCAGCAGTCGATACAGGGGAAACACTGAAGCTTTCTTT. Translated: CASSRYRGNTEAFF.

The chain employs TRBV5-4 and TRBJ2-1, with 14 positions matching TRBD2. The CDR3 is made up of 15 amino acids. The V gene's germline CDR1 is SGHNT and CDR2 YYREEE (reference sequence). V shed 3 bases, J shed 10 bases, and the junction held 6 bases outside the gene matches. CDR3 in amino acids: CASSSGLAGVGEQFF. In nucleotides, the CDR3 is TGTGCCAGCAGCTCGGGACTAGCGGGAGTCGGGGAGCAGTTCTTC.

The V gene is TRBV6-5, the J gene TRBJ1-2; a possible D gene is TRBD1 (6 bases). Per the germline V gene, CDR1 is MNHEY and CDR2 is SVGAGI. V shed 2 bases and J shed 5 bases, with 15 bases lying between them. The CDR3 has 15 amino acids. CDR3 bases: TGTGCCAGCAGTTACGCCACAGGGCAGGAATATGGCTACACCTTC. It is translated as CASSYATGQEYGYTF.

The chain couples TRBV6-4 to TRBJ2-3; no firm D call. The V gene lost 10 bases and the J gene lost 2 bases, with 22 bases spanning the gap. The CDR3 covers 16 residues. In germline, CDR1 is MRHNA, CDR2 SNTAGT. CDR3 residues: CATNEERPTDTDTQYF. CDR3 in DNA: TGTGCCACCAACGAGGAGAGGCCGACGGACACAGATACGCAGTATTTT.

CDR3 region: CASSYSIGDQPQHF. The CDR3 DNA reads TGTGCCAGCAGTTACTCGATCGGGGATCAGCCCCAGCATTTT. This chain joins TRBV6-6 and TRBJ1-5; no firm D call. This CDR3 has 14 amino acids. V shed 0 bases and J shed 5 bases, with 8 bases lying between them. Per the germline V gene, CDR1 is MNHNY and CDR2 is SVGAGI (reference sequence).

This sequence joins TRBV15 and TRBJ2-2, with 9 bases identical to TRBD2. The V gene end was trimmed by 8 bases and the J gene end by 4 bases; junction bases not matched to a gene: 8. This CDR3 is built from 15 residues. Germline CDR1 is LNHNV and CDR2 is YYDKDF (reference sequence). CDR3 coding DNA: TGTGCCACCCGGAGGGGCGGGAGGGGCACCGGGGAGCTGTTTTTT. This gives the protein CATRRGGRGTGELFF.

The chain joins TRBV5-1 to TRBJ2-1; possibly TRBD2 for D (5 bases). This CDR3 is built from 15 residues. The ends were cut back, 2 bases at V and 0 bases at J, with 9 bases in the middle. Germline CDR1 SGHRS, CDR2 YFSETQ. CDR3 DNA sequence: TGCGCCAGCAGCTTTAGCGCGAGCTCCTACAATGAGCAGTTCTTC. Protein: CASSFSASSYNEQFF.

The chain recombines TRBV19 with TRBJ1-2; D ambiguous. In germline, CDR1 is LNHDA, CDR2 SQIVND (reference sequence). Trimming removed 3 bases from V and 4 bases from J, with 12 bases in between. The CDR3 loop spans 14 amino acids. Written as DNA, the CDR3 is TGTGCCAGTAGTATCGCCACCGGACTCTATGGCTACACCTTC. Translated, it gives CASSIATGLYGYTF. The whole variable domain, remainder taken from reference TRBV19 and TRBJ1-2, is DGGITQSPKYLFRKEGQNVTLSCEQNLNHDAMYWYRQDPGQGLRLIYYSQIVNDFQKGDIAEGYSVSREKKESFPLTVTSAQKNPTAFYLCASSIATGLYGYTFGSGTRLTVV.